This T cell receptor beta chain is drawn from a study of blood T cell repertoires in COVID-19. Study at large: PBMCs, B-cell-depleted T cells, or T cells provided the cDNA or gDNA that made up the material.

Per the authors' pipeline: Researchers report that nucleated cell counts were estimated from reference gene primer amplification. Repertoires were generated with immunoSEQ multiplex PCR, while TCRdb's copy carries only in-frame clones and drops some. D and trimming were read from the DNA, whereas the V and J calls and clone size are those reported in that table. The sample records approximately 89,000 clones, over 75% being singletons. There are a few counts of this clone. This CDR3 is 15 amino acids long. Germline-derived CDR1 and CDR2 are SGHRS and YFSETQ. V lost 2 bases and J lost 6; bases outside the gene matches: 9.

The sequenced sample was peripheral blood. This receptor was identified in a human donor in a cohort sampled during active COVID-19. This chain connects TRBV5-1 to TRBJ1-1, with 8 bases lining up with TRBD1. The CDR3 loop is CASSFPKSGGSEAFF. CDR3 DNA: TGCGCCAGCAGCTTCCCTAAATCAGGGGGCTCTGAAGCTTTCTTT. The full variable domain, with the rest looked up from reference TRBV5-1 and TRBJ1-1, is KAGVTQTPRYLIKTRGQQVTLSCSPISGHRSVSWYQQTPGQGLQFLFEYFSETQRNKGNFPGRFSGRQFSNSRSEMNVSTLELGDSALYLCASSFPKSGGSEAFFGQGTRLTVV.